This is a list of T cell receptor beta chains from one sample in a study of T cell clones after liver transplantation. Libraries were prepared by immunoSEQ multiplex PCR; TCRdb keeps only in-frame clonotypes and omits some of them. The profile shows around 71,000 clones, approximately 80% of them singletons. Sequencing was performed on CD4+ T cells from blood, taken 12 months after liver transplant. The source is a human patient who received a liver transplant. Some T cells may have come from the graft donor. Each CDR3 is given with its conserved first and last residue. Each record gives: CDR3 DNA, CDR3 protein, CDR3 length, J gene, clone size, D gene, V gene. A D gene is named only where the DNA matches it firmly. Some rows mark clone size as missing; the rest say once, few, many or name a class of expanded clone.

TGTGCCAGCAGCTTATGGATGTCGGGTCAACGTTCTAGCACAGATACGCAGTATTTT,CASSLWMSGQRSSTDTQYF,19,TRBJ2-3,NA,NA,TRBV11-2
TGTGCCAGCAGCCCTCTGGGACTAGCGGGAGGAGGACGCACCGGGGAGCTGTTTTTT,CASSPLGLAGGGRTGELFF,19,TRBJ2-2,NA,TRBD2,TRBV5-6
TGTGCCAGCTCACCAAAACTGATCTCTGGAAACACCATATATTTT,CASSPKLISGNTIYF,15,TRBJ1-3,NA,NA,TRBV18
TGTGCCAGCAGCGGGAGGATGCTAGATACGCAGTATTTT,CASSGRMLDTQYF,13,TRBJ2-3,few,NA,TRBV9
TGTGCCAGCAGTCGGGACAGCAGCACAGATACGCAGTATTTT,CASSRDSSTDTQYF,14,TRBJ2-3,NA,TRBD1,TRBV6-6
TGTGCCTGGACTGACCCCGGGTTGAACACTGAAGCTTTCTTT,CAWTDPGLNTEAFF,14,TRBJ1-1,NA,NA,TRBV30
TGTGCCAGCAGTCAAGCACAGGTCTGGGAAACTTTCTTT,CASSQAQVWETFF,13,TRBJ1-1,NA,NA,TRBV6-6
TGCAGCGTGGGGCGAGGGGGAAAACCTGGCTACACCTTC,CSVGRGGKPGYTF,13,TRBJ1-2,NA,NA,TRBV29-1
TGTGCCAGCGGGACGGACCGCCATGGCTACACCTTC,CASGTDRHGYTF,12,TRBJ1-2,NA,NA,TRBV7-9
TGTGCCAGCACGAGGACAGGGGTTTTGAATGAGCAGTTCTTC,CASTRTGVLNEQFF,14,TRBJ2-1,NA,TRBD1,TRBV2
TGTGCCAGCAGCTGGCGTAGCGGCACAAAGGACCGGCACGAGCAGTACTTC,CASSWRSGTKDRHEQYF,17,TRBJ2-7,NA,NA,TRBV7-8
TGTGCCAGCAAAACACAGGGCTACGAGCAGTACTTC,CASKTQGYEQYF,12,TRBJ2-7,once,NA,TRBV2
TGTGCCAGCAGTTTTCTCGGGGGATGGTACGAGCAGTACTTC,CASSFLGGWYEQYF,14,TRBJ2-7,NA,NA,TRBV28
TGTGCCAGCAGCGTGGGACTGACCCTTTCCTACGAGCAGTACTTC,CASSVGLTLSYEQYF,15,TRBJ2-7,NA,NA,TRBV5-6
TGTGCCAGCAGCTCGAACCTGACAGGGTTTACTAGCACAGATACGCAGTATTTT,CASSSNLTGFTSTDTQYF,18,TRBJ2-3,NA,TRBD1,TRBV7-9
TGTGCCAGCAGCCCCCGGGGCGGAGGCACAGATACGCAGTATTTT,CASSPRGGGTDTQYF,15,TRBJ2-3,NA,NA,TRBV6-6
TGCGCCAGCAGCCTCCGGACTAGCGGGACCACAGATACGCAGTATTTT,CASSLRTSGTTDTQYF,16,TRBJ2-3,NA,TRBD2,TRBV5-1
TGTGCCAGCTCACCACGCGAGAGCAGGGAATATAGCAATCAGCCCCAGCATTTT,CASSPRESREYSNQPQHF,18,TRBJ1-5,medium-sized,NA,TRBV18
TGTGCCAGCAGCTTAACCGGGCAGGGGGGTGAAAAACTGTTTTTT,CASSLTGQGGEKLFF,15,TRBJ1-4,NA,TRBD1,TRBV7-2
TGTGCCAGCAGCGTAGTTGACCTAGGCATTCAGTACTTC,CASSVVDLGIQYF,13,TRBJ2-4,few,NA,TRBV9
TGTGCCACCAAACCTAGCGGGTCCTCCTACGAGCAGTACTTC,CATKPSGSSYEQYF,14,TRBJ2-7,few,TRBD2,TRBV2
TGCGCCAGCAGCTCTCCCTTCCGGACAGGCCCCGGGGAGCTGTTTTTT,CASSSPFRTGPGELFF,16,TRBJ2-2,NA,TRBD1,TRBV5-1
TGTGCCAGCGGTTCCTACAGGGGGCGTAGACATGGCTACACCTTC,CASGSYRGRRHGYTF,15,TRBJ1-2,few,TRBD1,TRBV11-2
TGTGCCTGGGCAAGGGTTCGACTAGCGGCCGGGGAGCTGTTTTTT,CAWARVRLAAGELFF,15,TRBJ2-2,once,TRBD2,TRBV30
TGTGCCAGCAGTCTTATAACAGGGGGCTCCTACGAGCAGTACTTC,CASSLITGGSYEQYF,15,TRBJ2-7,NA,TRBD1,TRBV28
TGTGCCAGCAGCACCGACAGGATCAGGCAGCCCCAGCATTTT,CASSTDRIRQPQHF,14,TRBJ1-5,NA,NA,TRBV6-6
TGTGCCAGCAGTTTCAGGACGGGAGTTAACACTGAAGCTTTCTTT,CASSFRTGVNTEAFF,15,TRBJ1-1,NA,NA,TRBV5-4
TGCGCCAGCAGCCAGGGGGACATCCGGGGGGACAATGAGCAGTTCTTC,CASSQGDIRGDNEQFF,16,TRBJ2-1,few,NA,TRBV4-1
TGTGCCAGTAGTATGGTCCGTACAGCAGGTCAGCCCCAGCATTTT,CASSMVRTAGQPQHF,15,TRBJ1-5,NA,NA,TRBV19
TGTGCAGCGGGGCTAGCGGTTACAGATACGCAGTATTTT,CAAGLAVTDTQYF,13,TRBJ2-3,once,TRBD2,TRBV28
TGCGCCAGCAGCCCCCGGACCTTCTCCTACGAGCAGTACTTC,CASSPRTFSYEQYF,14,TRBJ2-7,NA,NA,TRBV5-1
TGTGCCAGCAGTATGATGTCGGCGAACACTGAAGCTTTCTTT,CASSMMSANTEAFF,14,TRBJ1-1,once,NA,TRBV28
TGTGCCAGTTCGCTAGCGGGGTCCTACGAGCAGTACTTC,CASSLAGSYEQYF,13,TRBJ2-7,NA,TRBD2,TRBV19
TGTGCCAGCACCCGAGACAGGGTTGGCACAGATACGCAGTATTTT,CASTRDRVGTDTQYF,15,TRBJ2-3,NA,TRBD1,TRBV7-2
TGTGCCAGCAGTCAGCGGGACTCCAACTCCTACGAGCAGTACTTC,CASSQRDSNSYEQYF,15,TRBJ2-7,NA,TRBD2,TRBV6-6
TGTGCCAGCTCACCACGTGGGACAGGGACCACTGAAGCTTTCTTT,CASSPRGTGTTEAFF,15,TRBJ1-1,once,TRBD1,TRBV18
TGTGCCAGTCGGGACATAGGGCGGGATGGCTACACCTTC,CASRDIGRDGYTF,13,TRBJ1-2,NA,NA,TRBV6-5